The clone carrying this T cell receptor (beta chain) has at least ten counts. Its antigen is still unknown. These data are taken from a study of regulatory T cells in long-lasting Graves disease. Study-level results: It was in persistent disease that TRBV28, TRBJ1-2 and TRBJ2-5 were favored.

The time point is: newly diagnosed GD, antithyroid drugs for less than 3 months. The TCR library was prepared using RNA isolated from PBMCs. Staff drew roughly 10 milliliters of peripheral blood into EDTA tubes. Combining iRepertoire HTBI primers with Arm-PCR of CDR3 regions, the authors built TCR beta libraries. TCRdb passed the multiplex PCR reads through MiXCR, listing each CDR3 protein once. The sample yields around 320,000 distinct CDR3 sequences, 16% seen once. The CDR3 extends over 15 amino acids. The germline gives CDR1 MNHEY, CDR2 SVGEGT. V lost 2 bases, J lost 2 bases, and 4 bases stayed unmatched. The same data also went into a second study, on T cells in Graves' hyperthyroidism and ophthalmopathy. In that study: Patients were aged 18 to 65, had disease duration under 2 months, and had newly diagnosed hyperthyroidism. Blood shared most expanded thyroid clonotypes above 0.001.

The chain recombines TRBV6-2 or TRBV6-3 with TRBJ2-3; 7 positions agree with TRBD2. This material consisted of peripheral blood mononuclear cells (PBMCs), taken at new diagnosis, from a patient treated with antithyroid drugs. The clonotype originates from a man between 35 and 55 years old with Graves disease. The CDR3 DNA reads as TGTGCCAGCAGTTACAACAGCGGGGACACAGATACGCAGTATTTT. The encoded protein is CASSYNSGDTDTQYF.